The TCR beta chain under discussion was sequenced for a study of CD8+CD57+ T cells in acquired aplastic anemia listed by TCRdb under 2018. Broadly, across the study: On average, sorted CD4+ and CD8+ cells yielded about 3 ug of extracted DNA, with a range of about 0.18 to 27.4 ug. An average of around 9.8 million reads for CD4+ cells and 11 million or so reads for CD8+ cells was obtained from healthy donor samples. The study at large found these results: CD8+ Simpson's diversity did not differ significantly between patients and healthy controls (P=0.060). Roughly 30 CD8+ CDR3 sequences were found to be shared between patients and controls, but these sequences appeared to be highly expressed in patients and within the immunodominant clones of the patients.

TCR repertoires of sorted CD4+ and CD8+ blood T cells from severe aplastic anemia patients and healthy subjects were deep-sequenced in the study. Ficoll-Paque density gradient centrifugation was used to isolate peripheral blood mononuclear cells. CD4+ and CD8+ T cells were sorted by FACS or magnetic beads before DNA extraction. From cysteine to phenylalanine, the CDR3 is 14 amino acids long. Kept here is only the CDR3 DNA, which spans 42 bases and is read in frame from base 1. Sequences MGHRA (CDR1) and YSYEKL (CDR2) are obtained from the germline V gene. V sheds 5 bases and J sheds 7 bases, leaving 12 bases between their ends. Genomic DNA served as template for TCR beta VDJ combination and CDR3 sequence profiling. An Illumina HiSeq 2000 was the platform used for TCR repertoire sequencing. The original pipeline was this. Repertoire assessment relied on Simpson's diversity index, CDR3 size and DJ length profiles, and TRBV/TRBJ rearrangement plots. Whichever DNA sequence was most abundant in the deep sequencing data was defined as the immunodominant clone. CDR3 amino acid sequences were screened for sharing across subjects and compared with published repertoires and the VDJdb database. TCRdb reanalyzed the raw reads on its own, using fastp at Q25 for trimming and MiXCR for clone calling, and kept in-frame beta chains. Rows with one shared CDR3 protein collapse into an entry with the most common genes and DNA. The V and J calls here are based on TCRdb, not the publication. The sample yields 42,000 or so distinct CDR3 sequences; 68% were counted once. The ten largest clonotypes hold less than 25% of the sample.

This clonotype was recorded at least ten times. The specificity of this receptor is unknown. Per-base quality was not reported, and no clone a single base away is much larger than it. The sequencing sample was made of sorted CD4+, CD8+, or CD8+CD57+ T cells (not recorded which) from PBMCs. The origin of this receptor is a human donor in good health, serving as a control. This sequence uses TRBV4-1 and TRBJ1-6, with no confidently assigned D gene. CDR3 region: CASSEGLGNSPLHF. The nucleotides read TGCGCCAGCAGCGAAGGGTTGGGAAATTCACCCCTCCACTTT.